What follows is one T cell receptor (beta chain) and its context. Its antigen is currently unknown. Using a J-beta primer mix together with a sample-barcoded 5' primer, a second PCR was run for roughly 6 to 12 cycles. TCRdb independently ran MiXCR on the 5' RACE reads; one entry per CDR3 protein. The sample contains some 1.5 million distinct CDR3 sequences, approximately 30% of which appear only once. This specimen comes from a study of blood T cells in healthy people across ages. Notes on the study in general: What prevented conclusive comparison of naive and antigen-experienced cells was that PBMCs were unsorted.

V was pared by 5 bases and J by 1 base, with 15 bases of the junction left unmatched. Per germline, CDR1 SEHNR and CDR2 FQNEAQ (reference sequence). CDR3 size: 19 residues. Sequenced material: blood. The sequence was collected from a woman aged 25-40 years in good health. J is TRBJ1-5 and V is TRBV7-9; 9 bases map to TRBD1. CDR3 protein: CASSARTGDGDKSNQPQHF. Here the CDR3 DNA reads TGTGCCAGCAGCGCCCGGACAGGGGACGGAGATAAAAGCAATCAGCCCCAGCATTTT. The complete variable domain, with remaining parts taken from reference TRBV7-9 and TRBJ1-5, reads DTGVSQNPRHKITKRGQNVTFRCDPISEHNRLYWYRQTLGQGPEFLTYFQNEAQLEKSRLLSDRFSAERPKGSFSTLEIQRTEQGDSAMYLCASSARTGDGDKSNQPQHFGDGTRLSIL.